This T cell receptor beta chain originates from a study of shared clonotypes between healthy human individuals. Recent vaccinations or acute infections were absent in the healthy HIV-negative adult donors. General study points: Even with large depth, rarefaction showed that sorted-subset sequencing was incomplete. The naive CD4 repertoires of several donors were compared, and approximately 5% of clonotypes were shared.

The germline V gene encodes CDR1 SGHNT and CDR2 YYREEE (reference sequence). The CDR3 sequence is 15 residues long. The V gene lost 3 bases and the J gene lost 3 bases, with 12 bases spanning the gap. The table came from immunoSEQ multiplex PCR; TCRdb's copy has only in-frame clones and leaves some out. The sample has roughly 2,500,000 clones; roughly 93% are singletons. This clone appeared a single time. Its specificity is not known. This sequence joins TRBV5-4 and TRBJ1-4; D gene uncertain. This sequence originates from a man aged 18 to 29 in good health. Some clones in this sample may be carry-over from other donors' samples. The sequencing input was naive CD4+ T cells from PBMCs. Subset in this sample: CD45RA+ positively selected. This CDR3 reads CASSSDSRANEKLFF. The CDR3 bases are TGTGCCAGCAGCTCGGACTCTCGGGCTAATGAAAAACTGTTTTTT. The full variable domain, its missing parts supplied by reference TRBV5-4 and TRBJ1-4, is ETGVTQSPTHLIKTRGQQVTLRCSSQSGHNTVSWYQQALGQGPQFIFQYYREEENGRGNFPPRFSGLQFPNYSSELNVNALELDDSALYLCASSSDSRANEKLFFGSGTQLSVL.